This T cell receptor beta chain was sequenced during a study of blood T cell repertoires in COVID-19. Clones were read by immunoSEQ multiplex PCR, and TCRdb kept only the in-frame ones, dropping some. The table has about 240,000 clones, around 87% seen once. Germline-derived CDR1 and CDR2 are SGHRS and YFSETQ. The CDR3 runs to 15 residues. Trimming cost V 5 bases and J 3 bases; bases outside gene matches: 4. The chain joins TRBV5-1 to TRBJ2-2; 10 bases are shared with TRBD2. The sample was PBMCs or T cells enriched from blood (not recorded which). The receptor was isolated from a woman aged 35 to 49 with acute COVID-19. CDR3 protein: CASRNSGRYTGELFF. CDR3 sequence (DNA): TGCGCCAGCAGAAATAGCGGGAGGTACACCGGGGAGCTGTTTTTT.